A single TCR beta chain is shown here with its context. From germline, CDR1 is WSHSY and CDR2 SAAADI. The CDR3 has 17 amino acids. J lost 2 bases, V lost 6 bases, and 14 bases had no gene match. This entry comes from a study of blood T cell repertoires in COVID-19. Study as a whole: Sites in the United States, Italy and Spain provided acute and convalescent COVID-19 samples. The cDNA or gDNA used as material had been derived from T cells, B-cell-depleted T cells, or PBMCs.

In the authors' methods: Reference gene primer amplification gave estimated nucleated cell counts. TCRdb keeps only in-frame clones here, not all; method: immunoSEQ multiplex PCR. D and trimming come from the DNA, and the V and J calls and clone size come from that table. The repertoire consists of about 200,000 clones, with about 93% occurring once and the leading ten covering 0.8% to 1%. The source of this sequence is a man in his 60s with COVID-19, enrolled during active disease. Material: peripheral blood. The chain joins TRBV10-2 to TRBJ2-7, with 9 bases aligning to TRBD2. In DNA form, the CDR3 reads TGCGCCAGCAGCGAGAACCTGCTAGCGGGGTGGCCCTACGAGCAGTACTTC. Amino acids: CASSENLLAGWPYEQYF.